The sequence of this TCR beta chain was determined in a study of blood T cell repertoires in COVID-19. The wider study: Some COVID-19 samples were acute and others convalescent; all came from the United States, Italy and Spain. PBMCs, B-cell-depleted T cells, or T cells were the source of the cDNA or gDNA that made up the material.

Followed over time, Seattle patients had been enrolled while infection was active. Repertoires were generated with immunoSEQ multiplex PCR, while TCRdb's copy carries only in-frame clones and drops some. The sample records just over 350,000 clones, less than 90% being singletons. The germline V gene has CDR1 PRHDT and CDR2 FYEKMQ (reference sequence). Between the trimmed V and J ends, which lost 0 bases and 3 bases, there was a span of 6 bases. The CDR3 is 13 amino acids. This clonotype was sampled from a woman aged 55-70 years with COVID-19, enrolled during active disease. The V call is TRBV13, the J call TRBJ2-7; D unresolved. Sequenced input: peripheral blood. DNA of the CDR3: TGTGCCAGCAGCTTAGGCGGCGGCTACGAGCAGTACTTC. Translation gives CASSLGGGYEQYF.